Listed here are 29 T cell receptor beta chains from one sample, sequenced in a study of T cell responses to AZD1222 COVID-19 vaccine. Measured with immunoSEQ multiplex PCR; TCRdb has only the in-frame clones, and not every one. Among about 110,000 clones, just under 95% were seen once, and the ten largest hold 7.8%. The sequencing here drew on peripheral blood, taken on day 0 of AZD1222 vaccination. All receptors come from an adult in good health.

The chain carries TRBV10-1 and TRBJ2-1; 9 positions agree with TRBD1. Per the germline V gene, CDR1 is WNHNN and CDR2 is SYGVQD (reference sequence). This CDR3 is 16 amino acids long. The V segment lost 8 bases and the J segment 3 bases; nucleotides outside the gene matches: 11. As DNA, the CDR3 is TGCGCCAGCTCACCCGTAGGGGACAGGGTCTACAATGAGCAGTTCTTC. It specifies CASSPVGDRVYNEQFF.

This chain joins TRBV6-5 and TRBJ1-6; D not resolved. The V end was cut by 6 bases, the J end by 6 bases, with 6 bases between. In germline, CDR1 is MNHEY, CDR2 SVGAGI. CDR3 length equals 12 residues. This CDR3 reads CASRPGNSPLHF. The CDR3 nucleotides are TGTGCCAGCAGGCCGGGTAATTCACCCCTCCACTTT.

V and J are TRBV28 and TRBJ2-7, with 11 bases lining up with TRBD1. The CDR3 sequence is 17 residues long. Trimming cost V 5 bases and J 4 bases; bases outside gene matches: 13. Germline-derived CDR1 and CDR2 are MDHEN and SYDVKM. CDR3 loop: CASSLWGSGQGAYEQYF. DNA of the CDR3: TGTGCCAGCAGTCTCTGGGGTTCAGGACAGGGGGCATACGAGCAGTACTTC.

The CDR3 sequence is CATSDLAGGYNEQFF. The CDR3 nucleotides are TGTGCCACCAGTGATTTAGCGGGGGGTTACAATGAGCAGTTCTTC. This chain uses TRBV24-1 with TRBJ2-1, with 9 bases fitting TRBD2. In germline, CDR1 is KGHDR, CDR2 SFDVKD. The CDR3 loop spans 15 amino acids. The ends lost 1 base at V and 4 bases at J; junction bases unmatched: 1.

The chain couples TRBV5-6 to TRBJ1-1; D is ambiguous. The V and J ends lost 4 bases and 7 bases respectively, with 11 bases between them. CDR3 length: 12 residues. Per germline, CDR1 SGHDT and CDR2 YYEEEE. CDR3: CASSPPIGEAFF. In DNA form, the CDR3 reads TGTGCCAGCAGCCCCCCGATTGGTGAAGCTTTCTTT. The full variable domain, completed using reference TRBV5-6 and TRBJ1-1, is DAGVTQSPTHLIKTRGQQVTLRCSPKSGHDTVSWYQQALGQGPQFIFQYYEEEERQRGNFPDRFSGHQFPNYSSELNVNALLLGDSALYLCASSPPIGEAFFGQGTRLTVV.

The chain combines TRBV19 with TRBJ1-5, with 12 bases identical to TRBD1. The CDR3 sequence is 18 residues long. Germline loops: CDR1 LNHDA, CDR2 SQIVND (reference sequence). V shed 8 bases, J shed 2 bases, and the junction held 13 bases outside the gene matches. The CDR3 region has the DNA TGTGCCAGTCAGGTCCGGGACAGGGGGCTGTTGGGCAATCAGCCCCAGCATTTT. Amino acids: CASQVRDRGLLGNQPQHF.

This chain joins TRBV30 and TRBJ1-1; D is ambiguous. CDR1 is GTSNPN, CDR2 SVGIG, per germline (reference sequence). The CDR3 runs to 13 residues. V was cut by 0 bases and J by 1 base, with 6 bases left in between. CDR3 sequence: CAWSVIRNTEAFF. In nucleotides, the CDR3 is TGTGCCTGGAGTGTAATACGGAACACTGAAGCTTTCTTT.

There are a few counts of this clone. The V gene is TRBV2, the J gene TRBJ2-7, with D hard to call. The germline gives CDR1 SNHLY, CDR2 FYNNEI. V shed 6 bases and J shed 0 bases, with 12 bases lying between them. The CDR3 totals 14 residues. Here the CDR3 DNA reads TGTGCCAGCAGGAGGAATCCGAGCTCCTACGAGCAGTACTTC. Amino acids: CASRRNPSSYEQYF.

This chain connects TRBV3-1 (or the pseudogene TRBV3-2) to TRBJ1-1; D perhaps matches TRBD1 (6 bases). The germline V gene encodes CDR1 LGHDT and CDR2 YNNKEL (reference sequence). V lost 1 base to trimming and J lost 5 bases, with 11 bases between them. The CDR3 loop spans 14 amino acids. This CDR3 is CASSQGGGRTEAFF. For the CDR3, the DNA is TGTGCCAGCAGCCAAGGAGGGGGACGGACTGAAGCTTTCTTT.

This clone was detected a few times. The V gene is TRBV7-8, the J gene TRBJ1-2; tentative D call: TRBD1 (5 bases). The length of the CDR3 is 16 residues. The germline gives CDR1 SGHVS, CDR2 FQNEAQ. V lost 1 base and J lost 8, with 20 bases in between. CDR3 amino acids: CASSLETLGTRDGYTF. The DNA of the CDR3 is TGTGCCAGCAGCTTAGAAACCTTGGGAACACGGGACGGCTACACCTTC.

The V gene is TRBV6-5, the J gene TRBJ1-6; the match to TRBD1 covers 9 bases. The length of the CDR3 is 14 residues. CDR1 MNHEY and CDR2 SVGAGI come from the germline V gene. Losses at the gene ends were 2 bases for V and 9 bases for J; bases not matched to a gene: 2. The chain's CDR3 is CASSYQDRGSPLHF. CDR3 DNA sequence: TGTGCCAGCAGTTACCAGGACAGGGGTTCACCCCTCCACTTT.

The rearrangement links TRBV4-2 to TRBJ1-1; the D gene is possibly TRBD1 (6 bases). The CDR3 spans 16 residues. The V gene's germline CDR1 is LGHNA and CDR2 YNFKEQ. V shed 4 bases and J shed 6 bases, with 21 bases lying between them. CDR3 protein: CASSRELQGLGAEAFF. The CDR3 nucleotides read TGTGCCAGCAGCCGAGAATTACAGGGCCTAGGGGCTGAAGCTTTCTTT.

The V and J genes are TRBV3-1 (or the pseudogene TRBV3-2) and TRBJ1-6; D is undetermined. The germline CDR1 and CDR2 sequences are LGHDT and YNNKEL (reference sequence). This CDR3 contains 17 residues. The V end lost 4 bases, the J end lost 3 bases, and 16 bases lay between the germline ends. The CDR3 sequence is CASSPPPGRGYNSPLHF. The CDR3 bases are TGTGCCAGCAGCCCCCCTCCCGGACGAGGCTATAATTCACCCCTCCACTTT.

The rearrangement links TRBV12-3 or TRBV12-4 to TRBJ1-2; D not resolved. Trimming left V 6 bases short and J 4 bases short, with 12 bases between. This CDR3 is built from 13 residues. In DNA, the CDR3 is TGTGCCAGCAGACCAGACTCAACCTATGGCTACACCTTC. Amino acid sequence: CASRPDSTYGYTF.

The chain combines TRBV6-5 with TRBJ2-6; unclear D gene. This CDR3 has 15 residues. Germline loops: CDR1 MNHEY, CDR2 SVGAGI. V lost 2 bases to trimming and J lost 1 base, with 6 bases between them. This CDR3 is CASSYGVSGANVLTF. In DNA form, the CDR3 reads TGTGCCAGCAGTTACGGGGTTTCTGGGGCCAACGTCCTGACTTTC.

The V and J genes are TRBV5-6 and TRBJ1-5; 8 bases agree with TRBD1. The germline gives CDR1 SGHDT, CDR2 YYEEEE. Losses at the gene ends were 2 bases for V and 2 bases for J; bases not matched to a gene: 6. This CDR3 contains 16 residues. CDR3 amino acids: CASSFGQGRGNQPQHF. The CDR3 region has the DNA TGTGCCAGCAGCTTCGGACAGGGAAGGGGCAATCAGCCCCAGCATTTT.

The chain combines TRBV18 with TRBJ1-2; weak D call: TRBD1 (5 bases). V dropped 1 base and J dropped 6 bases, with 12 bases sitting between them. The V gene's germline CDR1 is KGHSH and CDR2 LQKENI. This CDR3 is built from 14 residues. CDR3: CASSPQDRTHGYTF. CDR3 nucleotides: TGTGCCAGCTCACCACAAGACAGAACACATGGCTACACCTTC.

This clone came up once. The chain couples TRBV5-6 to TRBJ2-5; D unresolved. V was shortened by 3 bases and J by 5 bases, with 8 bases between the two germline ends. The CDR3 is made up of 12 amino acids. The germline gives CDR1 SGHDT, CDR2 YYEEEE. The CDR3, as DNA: TGTGCCAGCAGCTCGGATGTCGAGACCCAGTACTTC. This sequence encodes CASSSDVETQYF.

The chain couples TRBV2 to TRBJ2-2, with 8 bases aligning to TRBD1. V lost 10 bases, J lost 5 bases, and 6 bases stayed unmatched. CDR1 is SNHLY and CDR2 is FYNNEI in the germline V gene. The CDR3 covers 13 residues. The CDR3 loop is CATRQGSTGELFF. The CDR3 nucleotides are TGTGCCACCAGACAGGGGAGTACCGGGGAGCTGTTTTTT.

The chain's CDR3 is CASSQGQPEAFF. The CDR3 region has the DNA TGTGCCAGCAGCCAGGGTCAGCCTGAAGCTTTCTTT. The rearrangement links TRBV14 to TRBJ1-1; D ambiguous. The CDR3 spans 12 residues. Germline CDR1 and CDR2: SGHDN and FVKESK. The germline V and J ends were trimmed by 3 bases and 6 bases, with 8 bases remaining between them.

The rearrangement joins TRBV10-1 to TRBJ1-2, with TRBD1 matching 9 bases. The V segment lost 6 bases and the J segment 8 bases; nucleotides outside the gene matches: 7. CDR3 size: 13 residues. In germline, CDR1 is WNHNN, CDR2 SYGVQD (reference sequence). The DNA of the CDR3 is TGCGCCAGCAGCCCCAGGACAGGGGCCGGCTACACCTTC. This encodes CASSPRTGAGYTF.

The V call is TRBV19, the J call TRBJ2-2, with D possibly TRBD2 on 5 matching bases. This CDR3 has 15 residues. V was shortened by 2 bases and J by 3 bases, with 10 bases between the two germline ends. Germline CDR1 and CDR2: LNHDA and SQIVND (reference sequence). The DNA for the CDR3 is TGTGCCAGTAGTATACGGGGTACGGACACCGGGGAGCTGTTTTTT. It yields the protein CASSIRGTDTGELFF.

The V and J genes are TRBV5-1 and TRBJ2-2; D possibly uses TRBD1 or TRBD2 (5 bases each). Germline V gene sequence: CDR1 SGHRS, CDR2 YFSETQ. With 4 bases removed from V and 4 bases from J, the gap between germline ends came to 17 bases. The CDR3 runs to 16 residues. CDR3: CASSKGTVRATGELFF. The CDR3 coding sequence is TGCGCCAGCAGCAAAGGGACGGTGAGGGCCACCGGGGAGCTGTTTTTT.

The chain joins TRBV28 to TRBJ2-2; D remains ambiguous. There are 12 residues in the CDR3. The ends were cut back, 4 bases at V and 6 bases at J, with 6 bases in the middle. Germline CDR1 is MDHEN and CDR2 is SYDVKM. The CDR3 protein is CASSSLSGELFF. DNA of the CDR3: TGTGCCAGCAGTTCCCTCTCCGGGGAGCTGTTTTTT. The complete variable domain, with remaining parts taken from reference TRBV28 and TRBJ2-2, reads DVKVTQSSRYLVKRTGEKVFLECVQDMDHENMFWYRQDPGLGLRLIYFSYDVKMKEKGDIPEGYSVSREKKERFSLILESASTNQTSMYLCASSSLSGELFFGEGSRLTVL.

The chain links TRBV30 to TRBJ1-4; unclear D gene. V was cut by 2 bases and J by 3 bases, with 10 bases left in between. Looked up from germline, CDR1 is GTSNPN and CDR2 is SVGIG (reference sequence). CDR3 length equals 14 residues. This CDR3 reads CAWSLGRSNEKLFF. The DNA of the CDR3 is TGTGCCTGGAGTCTGGGCCGATCTAATGAAAAACTGTTTTTT.

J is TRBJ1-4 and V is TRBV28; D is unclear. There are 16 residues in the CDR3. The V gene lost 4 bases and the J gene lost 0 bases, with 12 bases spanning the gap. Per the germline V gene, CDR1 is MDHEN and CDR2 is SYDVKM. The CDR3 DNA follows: TGTGCCAGCAGTTATTCTTCAAGGACAACTAATGAAAAACTGTTTTTT. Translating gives CASSYSSRTTNEKLFF.

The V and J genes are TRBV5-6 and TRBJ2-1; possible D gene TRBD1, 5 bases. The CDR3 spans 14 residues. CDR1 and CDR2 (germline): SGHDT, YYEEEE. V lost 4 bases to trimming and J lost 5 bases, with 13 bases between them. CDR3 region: CASSPSDTHNEQFF. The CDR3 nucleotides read TGTGCCAGCAGCCCTTCGGACACCCACAATGAGCAGTTCTTC.

CDR3 in DNA: TGCGCCTGCACCGACAGATCCAATCAGCCCCAGCATTTT. Translation gives CACTDRSNQPQHF. The chain combines TRBV10-2 with TRBJ1-5, with D possibly matching TRBD1 (5 bases). Germline V lookup: CDR1 WSHSY, CDR2 SAAADI. With 11 bases removed from V and 3 bases from J, the gap between germline ends came to 14 bases. The CDR3 sequence is 13 residues long.

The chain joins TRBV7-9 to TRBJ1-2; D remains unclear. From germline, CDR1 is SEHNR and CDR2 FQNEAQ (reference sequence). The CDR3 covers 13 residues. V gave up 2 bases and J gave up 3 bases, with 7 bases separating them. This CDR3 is CASSLWVDYGYTF. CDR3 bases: TGTGCCAGCAGCTTATGGGTTGACTATGGCTACACCTTC.